The 31 T cell receptor beta chains reported below all come from one sample, sequenced in a study of spatial heterogeneity in lung cancer. General study points: Mutation counts in tumors were tracked by counts of expanded intratumoral alpha and beta TCRs.

Antigens for these TCRs are unknown. From the 5' RACE reads, TCRdb called clonotypes with MiXCR, one entry per CDR3 protein. The table lists over 5,500 distinct CDR3 sequences, less than 9.5% of them singletons. The time point is: sample taken at primary tumor resection. Specimen: lung tumor tissue, collected at surgery. The receptor set was obtained from a female donor with early-stage non-small cell lung cancer.

Relative to its sample, this clonotype is large. The J gene is TRBJ2-6, the V gene TRBV5-1; D unclear. Germline V gene lookup returns CDR1 SGHRS and CDR2 YFSETQ. Trimming left V 1 base short and J 0 bases short, with 8 bases between. The CDR3 is 16 residues long. In nucleotides, the CDR3 is TGCGCCAGCAGCTTGTTGGTCGACTCTGGGGCCAACGTCCTGACTTTC. It encodes CASSLLVDSGANVLTF.

This sequence joins TRBV18 and TRBJ2-7; 7 bases line up with TRBD1. This CDR3 is 13 amino acids long. The V and J ends lost 5 bases and 7 bases, in that order; junction bases with no gene match: 8. Per the germline V gene, CDR1 is KGHSH and CDR2 is LQKENI. The CDR3 DNA follows: TGTGCCAGCTCATCAGGGGGTGTGAAGGAGCAGTACTTC. It specifies CASSSGGVKEQYF.

This clonotype is medium-sized within its sample. The rearrangement uses TRBV30 and TRBJ2-7, with a possible D match to TRBD2 (6 bases). CDR3 length: 13 residues. The V gene's germline CDR1 is GTSNPN and CDR2 SVGIG (reference sequence). V was trimmed by 3 bases and J by 7 bases, leaving 16 bases between them. CDR3 residues: CAWSRGSLGEQYF. CDR3 nucleotide sequence: TGTGCCTGGAGCCGGGGGTCCCTTGGGGAGCAGTACTTC.

The chain combines TRBV18 with TRBJ2-7; D uncertain. The CDR3 is 13 residues long. V was shortened by 5 bases and J by 7 bases, with 15 bases between the two germline ends. Germline values: CDR1 KGHSH, CDR2 LQKENI. This CDR3 is CASSSVGVKEQYF. CDR3 coding DNA: TGTGCCAGCTCATCAGTGGGTGTGAAGGAGCAGTACTTC.

This clonotype was seen at least ten times. The chain employs TRBV20-1 and TRBJ2-1, with D hard to call. The CDR3 length is 15 residues. The germline CDR1 and CDR2 sequences are DFQATT and SNEGSKA (reference sequence). V shed 6 bases and J shed 4 bases, with 19 bases lying between them. The CDR3 spells CSAPSASAFYNEQFF. CDR3 nucleotides: TGCAGTGCCCCCTCGGCGTCAGCCTTTTACAATGAGCAGTTCTTC.

The chain couples TRBV12-3 or TRBV12-4 to TRBJ2-2, with unresolved D. The CDR3 runs 14 residues. V was cut by 3 bases and J by 2 bases, with 7 bases left in between. CDR3 sequence: CASSLVRNTGELFF. DNA of the CDR3: TGTGCCAGCAGTTTGGTTAGAAACACCGGGGAGCTGTTTTTT.

By sample fraction, this clonotype is medium-sized (0.01 to 0.1%). The chain joins TRBV5-4 to TRBJ2-5, with D tentatively TRBD2 (7 bases). The germline gives CDR1 SGHNT, CDR2 YYREEE (reference sequence). The length of the CDR3 is 16 residues. Trimming left V 0 bases short and J 1 base short, with 13 bases between. The CDR3 region is CASSLGPRGAQETQYF. CDR3 in DNA: TGTGCCAGCAGCTTGGGGCCCCGGGGGGCCCAAGAGACCCAGTACTTC.

This clonotype is medium-sized in the sample. The chain couples TRBV20-1 to TRBJ2-5; 7 bases map to TRBD2. Germline V gene data show CDR1 as DFQATT and CDR2 as SNEGSKA (reference sequence). V lost 1 base and J lost 4; bases outside the gene matches: 15. There are 17 residues in the CDR3. CDR3 amino acids: CSARGEGGGKPRETQYF. In DNA, the CDR3 is TGCAGTGCTAGAGGGGAGGGAGGCGGGAAACCCCGAGAGACCCAGTACTTC.

By sample fraction, this clonotype is medium-sized. The gene calls are TRBV11-2 and TRBJ2-5; D not resolved. Trimming pared 5 bases from V and 3 bases from J, leaving 10 bases between. The CDR3 loop spans 13 amino acids. Per the germline V gene, CDR1 is SGHAT and CDR2 is FQNNGV. The CDR3 region has the DNA TGTGCCAGCAGCCCCAGCCCCGAAGAGACCCAGTACTTC. Translated, it gives CASSPSPEETQYF.

This clonotype is labeled medium-sized (0.01 to 0.1%). This rearrangement joins TRBV28 to TRBJ1-1, with D unclear. The V end was cut by 6 bases, the J end by 0 bases, with 11 bases between. Germline V gene sequence: CDR1 MDHEN, CDR2 SYDVKM. The CDR3 consists of 14 residues. The CDR3 is CASRSWALNTEAFF. The CDR3, as DNA: TGTGCCAGCAGGTCCTGGGCCCTGAACACTGAAGCTTTCTTT.

There are a few counts of this clonotype. The chain uses TRBV5-1 and TRBJ2-3, with D perhaps TRBD1 (6 bases). This CDR3 contains 15 residues. CDR1 is SGHRS, CDR2 YFSETQ, per germline. V lost 3 bases and J lost 6, with 17 bases in between. The CDR3: CASSSLQGNSDTQYF. The CDR3 coding sequence is TGCGCCAGCAGCTCTTTACAGGGTAATTCGGATACGCAGTATTTT. Using reference TRBV5-1 and TRBJ2-3 for the parts outside the CDR3, the full variable domain is KAGVTQTPRYLIKTRGQQVTLSCSPISGHRSVSWYQQTPGQGLQFLFEYFSETQRNKGNFPGRFSGRQFSNSRSEMNVSTLELGDSALYLCASSSLQGNSDTQYFGPGTRLTVL.

This clonotype has at least ten counts. V and J are TRBV27 and TRBJ2-3, with D possibly TRBD1 on 7 matching bases. Looked up from germline, CDR1 is MNHEY and CDR2 is SMNVEV (reference sequence). V shed 4 bases and J shed 2 bases, with 22 bases lying between them. This CDR3 contains 18 residues. This chain's CDR3 is CASSWVWSGRGVTDTQYF. The CDR3 DNA reads TGTGCCAGCAGTTGGGTTTGGAGCGGCAGGGGGGTCACAGATACGCAGTATTTT.

There are a few counts of this clonotype. The rearrangement uses TRBV28 and TRBJ1-6; D gene ambiguous. V dropped 2 bases and J dropped 0 bases, with 8 bases sitting between them. CDR1 MDHEN and CDR2 SYDVKM come from the germline V gene. This CDR3 has 16 amino acids. CDR3 coding DNA: TGTGCCAGCAGTTTAATTGTATCCTCCTATAATTCACCCCTCCACTTT. Translation: CASSLIVSSYNSPLHF.

By proportion, this clonotype is medium-sized. The rearrangement joins TRBV20-1 to TRBJ2-3; 7 bases fit TRBD1. CDR3 length: 13 amino acids. J lost 1 base, V lost 4 bases, and 2 bases had no gene match. Germline CDR1 DFQATT, CDR2 SNEGSKA (reference sequence). Written as DNA, the CDR3 is TGCAGTGCTACTACAGGGGGCACAGATACGCAGTATTTT. It is translated as CSATTGGTDTQYF.

This clonotype qualifies as medium-sized. The V and J genes are TRBV6-5 and TRBJ1-1, with 7 bases matching TRBD1. This CDR3 spans 16 amino acids. Germline V gene sequence: CDR1 MNHEY, CDR2 SVGAGI. With 6 bases clipped from V and 0 bases from J, the junction kept 10 bases outside the gene matches. The CDR3 loop reads CASSTDRVLVNTEAFF. Written as DNA, the CDR3 is TGTGCCAGCAGCACTGACAGGGTCCTGGTGAACACTGAAGCTTTCTTT.

This clonotype was seen repeatedly, ten times or more. The genes are TRBV20-1 and TRBJ1-4, with 7 bases that match TRBD1. From germline, CDR1 is DFQATT and CDR2 SNEGSKA (reference sequence). This CDR3 has 13 amino acids. J was trimmed by 8 bases and V by 6 bases; bases with no gene match: 9. The CDR3, as DNA: TGCAGTGCGAGACAGGGACGTGGCGAAAAACTGTTTTTT. Residues: CSARQGRGEKLFF.

This clonotype has ten or more counts. This chain links TRBV5-1 with TRBJ2-3; D might be TRBD1 (5 bases). V shed 2 bases and J shed 5 bases, with 12 bases lying between them. CDR3 length equals 14 residues. Germline loops: CDR1 SGHRS, CDR2 YFSETQ. CDR3 bases: TGCGCCAGCAGCTTCCTAACAGGCGGAGATACGCAGTATTTT. Its translation: CASSFLTGGDTQYF.

This clonotype was seen repeatedly, ten times or more. V and J are TRBV11-2 and TRBJ2-7, with 9 bases aligning to TRBD1. J gave up 3 bases and V 6 bases, and 12 bases lay outside the gene matches. CDR3 size: 16 residues. Germline CDR1 and CDR2: SGHAT and FQNNGV. This CDR3 reads CASSQFPGQGVYEQYF. CDR3 in DNA: TGTGCCAGCAGTCAATTTCCGGGACAGGGCGTCTACGAGCAGTACTTC. Full variable domain (rest looked up from reference TRBV11-2 and TRBJ2-7): EAGVAQSPRYKIIEKRQSVAFWCNPISGHATLYWYQQILGQGPKLLIQFQNNGVVDDSQLPKDRFSAERLKGVDSTLKIQPAKLEDSAVYLCASSQFPGQGVYEQYFGPGTRLTVT.

Ten or more counts support this clonotype. The V and J genes are TRBV2 and TRBJ1-1; D not certain. Germline V gene lookup returns CDR1 SNHLY and CDR2 FYNNEI. This CDR3 is 12 amino acids long. V lost 5 bases, J lost 1 base, and 5 bases lay in between. DNA for the CDR3: TGTGCCAGCAGTCGGCAGAACACTGAAGCTTTCTTT. The encoded protein is CASSRQNTEAFF.

This clonotype is deemed large. The V and J genes are TRBV12-3 or TRBV12-4 and TRBJ1-5, with 8 bases fitting TRBD1. V was clipped by 3 bases and J by 1 base; unmatched bases: 2. This CDR3 region has 15 residues. CDR3 sequence reads: CASSFGQGSNQPQHF. CDR3 sequence (DNA): TGTGCCAGCAGTTTTGGACAGGGAAGCAATCAGCCCCAGCATTTT.

This clonotype was detected ten times or more. J is TRBJ2-1 and V is TRBV18, with a tentative D call TRBD2 (6 bases). V lost 9 bases and J lost 0, with 12 bases in between. The CDR3 is 14 amino acids. Germline CDR1 reads KGHSH; CDR2 reads LQKENI. CDR3 in DNA: TGTGCCAGTCGTAGGGGAGGCTCCTACAATGAGCAGTTCTTC. It is translated as CASRRGGSYNEQFF.

This clonotype was picked up a small number of times. V gene TRBV7-3 combines with J gene TRBJ2-2; the D gene is possibly TRBD2 (5 bases). Germline V gene lookup returns CDR1 SGHTA and CDR2 FQGTGA. The ends were cut back, 3 bases at V and 4 bases at J, with 9 bases in the middle. The CDR3 is made up of 14 amino acids. This chain's CDR3 is CASSLDFSTGELFF. CDR3 in DNA: TGTGCCAGCAGCTTGGACTTCTCCACCGGGGAGCTGTTTTTT.

This clonotype was seen many times. CDR3 loop: CAWSVGQATGTDTQYF. In DNA form, the CDR3 reads TGTGCCTGGAGTGTAGGACAGGCCACGGGCACAGATACGCAGTATTTT. The rearrangement uses TRBV30 and TRBJ2-3, with TRBD1 matching 7 bases. V lost 0 bases to trimming and J lost 1 base; unmatched junction nucleotides: 7. Germline loops: CDR1 GTSNPN, CDR2 SVGIG (reference sequence). This CDR3 spans 16 amino acids.

The chain links TRBV20-1 to TRBJ1-5; possibly TRBD1 for D (5 bases). Germline V CDR1 and CDR2: DFQATT, SNEGSKA (reference sequence). The CDR3 has 15 residues. Trimming took 1 base from V and 10 from J, leaving 20 bases between them. For the CDR3, the DNA is TGCAGTGCTAGAGCCTCCGGGGGATTTGGAAAACCCCAGCATTTT. Translating it yields CSARASGGFGKPQHF.

This chain links TRBV2 with TRBJ2-1; D possibly uses TRBD1 or TRBD2 (6 bases each). Germline V gives CDR1 SNHLY, CDR2 FYNNEI. With 6 bases removed from V and 6 bases from J, the gap between germline ends came to 15 bases. The CDR3 totals 14 residues. The CDR3 bases are TGTGCCAGCAGGCCGGGGGCCCACCGCAATGAGCAGTTCTTC. Translated: CASRPGAHRNEQFF.

The sample holds a few counts of this clonotype. The rearrangement uses TRBV7-3 and TRBJ2-1; D not resolved. The CDR3 sequence is 14 residues long. The V and J ends lost 0 bases and 3 bases respectively, with 6 bases between them. CDR1 is SGHTA and CDR2 is FQGTGA in the germline V gene. The CDR3 here is CASSLTSLYNEQFF. The CDR3 DNA reads TGTGCCAGCAGCTTAACCTCCCTCTACAATGAGCAGTTCTTC.

This clonotype was detected ten times or more. The chain has TRBV6-1 and TRBJ2-7, with D uncertain. There are 13 residues in the CDR3. Germline CDR1 reads MNHNS; CDR2 reads SASEGT. V was trimmed by 6 bases and J by 2 bases, leaving 11 bases between them. The CDR3 reads CASRARAPYEQYF. The CDR3 nucleotides read TGTGCCAGCAGAGCCCGGGCCCCCTACGAGCAGTACTTC.

In its sample, this clonotype was seen a few times. The chain uses TRBV2 and TRBJ2-3; no firm D call. V dropped 7 bases and J dropped 2 bases, with 10 bases sitting between them. The CDR3 contains 13 residues. In germline, CDR1 is SNHLY, CDR2 FYNNEI. The CDR3 here is CASTPENTDTQYF. CDR3 DNA sequence: TGTGCCAGCACCCCCGAAAACACAGATACGCAGTATTTT.

The chain couples TRBV11-2 to TRBJ2-5; maybe TRBD2 (6 bases). Looked up from germline, CDR1 is SGHAT and CDR2 is FQNNGV. The CDR3 is made up of 16 amino acids. Trimming stripped 2 bases from V and 3 bases from J, with 16 bases between. Here the CDR3 DNA reads TGTGCCAGCAGCTTACTCAGCGGTGGGGGGAAAGAGACCCAGTACTTC. It codes for CASSLLSGGGKETQYF.

By sample share, this clonotype is large (0.1 to 1%). This sequence joins TRBV2 and TRBJ2-1; possible D gene TRBD2, 6 bases. Trimming took off 9 bases at V and 9 bases at J, with 18 bases between the two ends. The CDR3 totals 13 residues. CDR1 is SNHLY and CDR2 is FYNNEI in the germline V gene. As DNA, the CDR3 is TGTGCCAGGGGGTTAGGAGGGGTGACTGAGCAGTTCTTC. Protein: CARGLGGVTEQFF.

Ten or more counts support this clonotype. The chain carries TRBV7-9 and TRBJ2-7; no clear D gene. The V gene lost 1 base and the J gene lost 4 bases, with 11 bases spanning the gap. The CDR3 is 14 residues long. The V gene's germline CDR1 is SEHNR and CDR2 FQNEAQ (reference sequence). The CDR3 region is CASSLVAGDYEQYF. Here the CDR3 DNA reads TGTGCCAGCAGCTTAGTGGCCGGAGATTACGAGCAGTACTTC.